The clone carrying this TCR beta chain was recorded once. Its antigen is unknown. The data derive from a study of shared clonotypes between healthy human individuals. Regarding the study as a whole: An effect of sequencing depth on clonotype sharing among donors was expected.

Sequencing used immunoSEQ multiplex PCR; TCRdb keeps in-frame clones, though not all of them. The data contain more than 2 million clones, 90% to 95% of them singletons. The V and J ends lost 6 bases and 4 bases respectively, with 18 bases between them. The CDR3 extends over 15 amino acids. Germline loops: CDR1 MDHEN, CDR2 SYDVKM. The chain recombines TRBV28 with TRBJ1-2, with D possibly matching TRBD1 (5 bases). This TCR came from a man younger than 35 in good health. The sample consisted of naive CD4+ T cells sorted from blood. The subset here: CD45RA+ positively selected. The CDR3, as DNA: TGTGCCAGCAGCCCTGGGGGTTCGCCTCTCTATGGCTACACCTTC. Amino acid sequence: CASSPGGSPLYGYTF.